What follows describes a single T cell receptor (beta chain). Its recognized antigen is unknown. There are no base qualities to consult, and no much larger clone falls within one base. One collaborating source in Seattle enrolled patients while the patients were actively infected and followed the patients over time throughout the course of disease. The collaborating institutions used their own protocols to collect whole blood in K2EDTA tubes. For TCRbeta analysis, collaborators shipped samples as frozen whole blood, isolated PBMCs, or DNA extracted from either of those sample types. This sample stems from a study of blood T cell repertoires in COVID-19 (dated by TCRdb to about 2020). General notes on the study: Samples from collaborators originated in the United States, Italy and Spain and spanned both the acute and convalescent phases of COVID-19. The samples were drawn from two sources: the first 160 participants of the ongoing ImmuneRACE study, and 950 to 1,500 subjects contributed by 6 global collaborators. Deeply sampled blood TCRbeta repertoires from subjects exposed to, actively infected with, or recovered from COVID-19 were included in the dataset. The prospective study material was composed of cDNA or gDNA derived from T cells, B-cell-depleted T cells, or PBMCs. HLA class I and class II types, where available, came from metadata supplied by the sample provider rather than from assay-based typing. A de-identified subject ID, COVID-19 status, age in years and sex were almost always included in the sample metadata. The repertoires were released in a freely available public database meant as a resource for research on the immune response to SARS-CoV-2. Study-level results and caveats: Clinical and demographic metadata were provided uncurated, with the amount varying by source and participant.

TCRbeta CDR3 regions were amplified from genomic DNA by means of the immunoSEQ Assay, a bias-controlled multiplex PCR. As for the authors' bioinformatics: Nucleated cell counts per sample were estimated from amplification of reference gene primers within the assay. To quantify the absolute abundance of each unique TCRbeta CDR3 rearrangement, sequence reads were collapsed and filtered. For each sample, productive Simpson clonality was calculated as the square root of Simpson's diversity index over productive rearrangements. The table comes from immuneACCESS by way of TCRdb, which keeps in-frame sequences with V and J called. Part of the clones is missing from these tables; in studies checked, under half for an unresolved V gene and the rest for unknown reasons. V, J and clone size reflect that table, while D and trimming were determined from the DNA. Present in this sample are fewer than 200,000 clones, roughly 84% of which were seen just once. Of the sample, under 6.5% is held by the ten largest clones.

V is clipped by 0 bases and J by 4 bases, and the sequence between their germline boundaries is 6 bases long. CDR1 and CDR2, per the germline V gene, are SGHVS and FQNEAQ. The CDR3 numbers 13 residues from cysteine through phenylalanine. The retained sequence is limited to the CDR3, 39 bases, with the frame set at the first base. The chain employs TRBV7-8 and TRBJ1-2; tentative D gene TRBD1, with 5 bases matching. Sequencing was carried out using peripheral blood. The receptor was isolated from a woman between 50 and 59 years old with COVID-19, enrolled during active disease. The CDR3: CASSLAGVYGYTF. The base sequence is TGTGCCAGCAGCTTAGCAGGGGTCTATGGCTACACCTTC.